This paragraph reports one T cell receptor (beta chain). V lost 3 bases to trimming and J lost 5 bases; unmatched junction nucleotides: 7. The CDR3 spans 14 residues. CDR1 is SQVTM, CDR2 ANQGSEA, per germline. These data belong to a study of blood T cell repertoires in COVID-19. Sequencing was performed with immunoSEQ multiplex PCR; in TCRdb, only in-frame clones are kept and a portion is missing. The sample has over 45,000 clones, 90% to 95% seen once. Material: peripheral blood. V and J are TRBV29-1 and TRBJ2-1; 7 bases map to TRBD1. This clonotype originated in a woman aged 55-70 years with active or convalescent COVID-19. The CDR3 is CSVDATGFNNEQFF. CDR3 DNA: TGCAGCGTTGACGCGACAGGGTTCAACAATGAGCAGTTCTTC.